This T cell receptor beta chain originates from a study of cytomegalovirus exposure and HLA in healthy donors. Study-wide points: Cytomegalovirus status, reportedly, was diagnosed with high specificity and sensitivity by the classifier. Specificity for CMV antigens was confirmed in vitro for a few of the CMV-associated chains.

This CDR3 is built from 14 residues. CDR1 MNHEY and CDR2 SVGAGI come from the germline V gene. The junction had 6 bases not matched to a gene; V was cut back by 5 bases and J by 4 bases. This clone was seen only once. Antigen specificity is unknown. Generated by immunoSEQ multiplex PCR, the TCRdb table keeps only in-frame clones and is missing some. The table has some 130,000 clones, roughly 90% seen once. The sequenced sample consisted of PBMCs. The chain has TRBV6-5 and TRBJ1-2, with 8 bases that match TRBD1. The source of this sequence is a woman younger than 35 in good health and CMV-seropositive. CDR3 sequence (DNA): TGTGCCAGCAGTCGTCGACAGGGGAGCTATGGCTACACCTTC. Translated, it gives CASSRRQGSYGYTF.